This T cell receptor (beta chain) originates from a study of human T cells and chemical hapten exposure. The overall study: Diphenylcyclopropenone was administered weekly to the scalp of patients throughout the approximately 25-week study. Whole-study results and caveats: Against controls, expanded TCRs gave rise to significantly more large CDR3 similarity clusters. DPC sensitization did not alter TCRs above 1 in 1000 frequency.

This CDR3 has 15 amino acids. Trimming cost V 4 bases and J 6 bases; bases outside gene matches: 5. CDR1 is SNHLY and CDR2 is FYNNEI in the germline V gene. As for this clonotype: The antigen is unknown.

The time point denotes: patch test 3, about 24 weeks after DPC sensitization. Treatment noted: therapeutic diphenylcyclopropenone sensitization with weekly scalp DPC. Every donor had alopecia and was 18 to 70 years old; all were suitable for DPC. MiXCR was run by TCRdb on the RACE reads, yielding one entry per CDR3 protein. The table includes some 90,000 distinct CDR3 sequences, roughly 11% detected once. Sample: whole blood, taken in connection with sensitization to the hapten diphenylcyclopropenone (DPC). The chain combines TRBV2 with TRBJ1-5; TRBD1 matches at 11 bases. The TCR originated in a woman aged 30 to 39 with alopecia areata. Some clones in this sample may be carry-over from other donors' samples. The CDR3 reads CASSAGQGAFQPQHF. Here the CDR3 DNA reads TGTGCCAGCAGTGCTGGACAGGGGGCGTTTCAGCCCCAGCATTTT.